This T cell receptor (beta chain) was sequenced for a study of T-cell memory formation after mild COVID-19. Of note for this clonotype: Its antigen is not identified.

The CDR3 sequence is 16 residues long. The V and J ends lost 3 bases and 2 bases, in that order; junction bases with no gene match: 7. Per germline, CDR1 KGHSH and CDR2 LQKENI. TCRdb itself ran the 5' RACE reads through MiXCR, one entry per CDR3 protein. Here the sample spans around 510,000 distinct CDR3 sequences, about 20% being singletons. Notes on the study in general: Largely, contracting CD4+ clones fell within CM and EM, and contracting CD8+ clones within EMRA. Pre-infection memory contained some responding clones, which suggested that cross-reactive memory had joined. Clones that got smaller from day 15 to 85 had even CD4/CD8, while clones growing later tipped toward CD4+.

The receptor was isolated from an adult woman who had mild COVID-19 (a few samples of this study predate the infection). Cell type and time point are not known. The V call is TRBV18, the J call TRBJ2-5; 9 nucleotides agree with TRBD1. The sequenced sample consisted of PBMCs or a T cell subset sorted from them (not recorded which). CDR3 residues: CASSPRDRVRQETQYF. The CDR3 DNA is TGTGCCAGCTCACCCCGGGACAGGGTGCGTCAAGAGACCCAGTACTTC.